This TCR beta chain was found in a study of CD8 T cells in ankylosing spondylitis (dated by TCRdb to 2016 to 2017). About the full investigation: The study set out to find disease-linked TCR variants by profiling T cell receptor beta repertoires in ankylosing spondylitis patients and healthy donors. The full study cohort comprised 25 or so ankylosing spondylitis patients and some 100 healthy donors. Peripheral blood was sampled, and synovial fluid was also collected from ankylosing spondylitis patients.

Overall study outcomes, separate from this receptor: Some motif variants had previously been reported in the synovial fluid and blood of reactive arthritis patients, which suggests shared mechanisms of disease initiation. According to the report, matched synovial fluid samples from ankylosing spondylitis patients were significantly enriched for the disease-linked clones. A TCR beta motif made up of several highly homologous amino acid variants appeared to be characteristic of blood from ankylosing spondylitis patients. The disease-linked clones showed a CD8+ phenotype and occurred at relatively low frequencies in peripheral blood.

This clonotype occurred a few times. No antigen is known for it. No base quality information exists; no much larger clone differs at one position. Sequencing was performed on an Illumina HiSeq 2500. TCR beta libraries were prepared by quantitative 5'-RACE with molecular barcodes. The published analysis was carried out like this. A new computational method, built on a probabilistic model of VDJ rearrangement, was used to identify disease-linked TCR variants. TCRdb took the public reads, trimmed them with fastp at Q25, ran MiXCR for clone calling and kept in-frame beta chains. Under each unique CDR3 protein, matching rows form one entry showing the most common genes and DNA. It is TCRdb's table, rather than the study itself, that gives the V and J calls and clone size. The sample table contains 470,000 or so distinct CDR3 sequences; only one count was recorded for roughly a quarter of them. 0.89% of the sample rests with the top ten.

In the germline V gene, CDR1 corresponds to SQVTM and CDR2 to ANQGSEA. The V and J ends are trimmed by 1 base and 2 bases, leaving 6 bases between them. The CDR3 sequence holds 13 residues, the cysteine and phenylalanine included. Only CDR3 DNA is held: 39 bases, read in frame from base 1. The V gene is TRBV29-1 and the J gene is TRBJ2-1, with the D gene not confidently named. The sample taken for sequencing was blood, either unsorted or a sorted T cell fraction (not recorded which). This sequence originates from a male donor with ankylosing spondylitis. The DNA sequence reads TGCAGCGTTGAAGCCGGACCCTACAATGAGCAGTTCTTC. It encodes CSVEAGPYNEQFF.